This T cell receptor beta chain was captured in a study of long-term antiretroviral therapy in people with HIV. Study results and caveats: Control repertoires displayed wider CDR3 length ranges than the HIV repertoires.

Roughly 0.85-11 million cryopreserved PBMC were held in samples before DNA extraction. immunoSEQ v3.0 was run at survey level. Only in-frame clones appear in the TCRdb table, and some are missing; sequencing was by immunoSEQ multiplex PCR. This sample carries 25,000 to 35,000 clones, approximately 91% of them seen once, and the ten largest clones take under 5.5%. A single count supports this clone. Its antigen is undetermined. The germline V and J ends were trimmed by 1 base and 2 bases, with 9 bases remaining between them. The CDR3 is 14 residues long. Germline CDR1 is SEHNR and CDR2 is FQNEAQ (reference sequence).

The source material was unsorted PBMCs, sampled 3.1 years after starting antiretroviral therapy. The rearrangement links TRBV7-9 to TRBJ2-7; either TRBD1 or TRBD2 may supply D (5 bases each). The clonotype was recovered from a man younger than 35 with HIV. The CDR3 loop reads CASSLGGDAYEQYF. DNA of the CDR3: TGTGCCAGCAGCTTAGGAGGGGATGCCTACGAGCAGTACTTC.